These T cell receptor beta chains were read from a single sample in a study of blood T cells in healthy people across ages. TCRdb re-analysed the 5' RACE reads in MiXCR, keeping a single row per CDR3 protein. The data show hundreds of thousands of distinct CDR3 sequences, around half seen once. Sequenced sample: blood. The receptor set was obtained from an elderly man in good health. Each CDR3 is given with its conserved first and last residue. Each record gives: V gene, J gene, clone size, D gene, CDR3 DNA, CDR3 protein. The D gene is left open where the match is weak. Where a row states a size, it is once, few, many or the class of an expanded clone; other rows omit it.

>TRBV11-2|TRBJ2-1|NA|NA
TGCGCCAGCAGCCCCAGGGTTAGACTAGGCAATGAGCAGTTCTTC
CASSPRVRLGNEQFF
>TRBV5-1|TRBJ2-1|few|TRBD2
TGCGCCAGCAGCCCAAGCGGGCGGGAGTTCCAAGAGCAGTTCTTC
CASSPSGREFQEQFF
>TRBV27|TRBJ2-1|NA|TRBD2
TGTGCCAGCAGTTACGGGGGGGCCGATTTCGATGAGCAGTTCTTC
CASSYGGADFDEQFF
>TRBV6-2/TRBV6-3|TRBJ2-3|NA|NA
TGTGCCAGCAGATTCGGGAGACCCACAGATACGCAGTATTTT
CASRFGRPTDTQYF
>TRBV29-1|TRBJ1-4|few|NA
TGCAGCGTTGACACAGGGAGGAAACTGTTTTTT
CSVDTGRKLFF
>TRBV20-1|TRBJ2-1|NA|TRBD1
TGCAGTGCTTTACAGGGGGCAAGGAATGAGCAGTTCTTC
CSALQGARNEQFF
>TRBV9|TRBJ2-7|few|NA
TGTGCCAGCAGCGGAGTGGGGCACGAGCAGTACTTC
CASSGVGHEQYF
>TRBV5-1|TRBJ2-1|few|NA
TGCGCCAGCAGCTTAGGGACGCAGGGCATTGAGCAGTTCTTC
CASSLGTQGIEQFF
>TRBV14|TRBJ2-5|NA|NA
TGTGCCAGCAGTACCAGGGTGATCCAAGAGACCCAGTACTTC
CASSTRVIQETQYF
>TRBV3-1|TRBJ1-2|NA|NA
TGTGCCAGCAGCCAAGCTGGCAGGGCTAACTATGGCTACACCTTC
CASSQAGRANYGYTF
>TRBV6-2/TRBV6-3|TRBJ1-6|NA|NA
TGTGCCACGCAAGGGGGACAAAGGGGTTCACCCCTCCACTTT
CATQGGQRGSPLHF
>TRBV3-1|TRBJ1-6|NA|NA
TGTGCCAGCAGCCAAGAATGGGACCAAGGGCGACCCCTCCACTTT
CASSQEWDQGRPLHF
>TRBV7-2|TRBJ2-7|NA|NA
TGTGCCAGCAGCTTAGCGGGGTTAGCCATAGGGGGCGAGCAGTACTTC
CASSLAGLAIGGEQYF
>TRBV6-5|TRBJ2-7|many|NA
TGTGCCAGCAGAGCCAAAGGCGCCTTGGGCTCCTACGAGCAGTACTTC
CASRAKGALGSYEQYF
>TRBV10-3|TRBJ2-5|few|TRBD2
TGTGCCATCGCTAGCGGGGTAACCCAAGAGACCCAGTACTTC
CAIASGVTQETQYF